This T cell receptor beta chain was profiled in a study of T cells after yellow fever vaccination. Broader study findings: Secondary responses were weaker yet peaked faster, day 5 versus 15. Subsequent to the booster, the majority of primary-vaccination clones reappeared (around 95% CD4, 88% CD8). Within FACS-sorted repertoires, abundant clonotypes contaminating from the bulk population could be present. The appearance of a small share of clonotypes in both CD4 and CD8 compartments was observed.

A remark on this clonotype: Antigen: not known. This may come from a read error, since a much larger clone is one base off.

TCRdb analysed the 5' RACE reads with MiXCR anew, one entry per CDR3 protein. The data show some 130,000 distinct CDR3 sequences, 5% to 7.5% seen once. V was clipped by 9 bases and J by 4 bases, with 14 bases between them. This CDR3 has 13 residues. Sequenced material: CD4+ T cells sorted from PBMCs, taken 10 days after the yellow fever booster vaccination. The rearrangement joins TRBV12-3 or TRBV12-4 to TRBJ2-3, with D perhaps matching TRBD2 (5 bases). This receptor was identified in a man younger than 45 who received the YFV17D yellow fever vaccine. CDR3 in DNA: TGTGCCAGGCAGCGGTTGCGGTCAGATACGCAGTATTTT. Its protein product is CARQRLRSDTQYF.